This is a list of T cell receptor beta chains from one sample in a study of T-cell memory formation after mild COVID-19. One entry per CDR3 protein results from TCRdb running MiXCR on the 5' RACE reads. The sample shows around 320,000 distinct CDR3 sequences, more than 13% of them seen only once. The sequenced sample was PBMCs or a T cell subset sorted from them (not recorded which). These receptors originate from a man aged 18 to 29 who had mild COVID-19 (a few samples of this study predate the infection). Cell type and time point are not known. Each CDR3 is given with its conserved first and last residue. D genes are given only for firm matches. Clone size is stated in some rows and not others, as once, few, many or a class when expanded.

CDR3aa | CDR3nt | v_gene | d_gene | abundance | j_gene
CASSAPLAGQETQYF | TGTGCCAGCAGCGCACCACTAGCGGGGCAAGAGACCCAGTACTTC | TRBV9 | TRBD2 | few | TRBJ2-5
CASSKIPNSGGSYNEQFF | TGCGCCAGCAGCAAAATCCCTAATAGCGGGGGCTCCTACAATGAGCAGTTCTTC | TRBV5-1 | TRBD2 | many | TRBJ2-1
CASSFHNEQFF | TGTGCCAGCAGCTTCCACAATGAGCAGTTCTTC | TRBV7-2 | - | many | TRBJ2-1
CASSEGGEKLFF | TGCGCCAGCAGCGAGGGGGGGGAAAAACTGTTTTTT | TRBV4-3 | - | - | TRBJ1-4
CASSLDRSSSYEQYF | TGTGCCAGCAGCCTCGACAGGAGCTCCTCCTACGAGCAGTACTTC | TRBV7-2 | - | - | TRBJ2-7
CASSYRSGYTDTQYF | TGTGCCAGCAGTTATAGGAGTGGGTACACAGATACGCAGTATTTT | TRBV6-5 | - | - | TRBJ2-3
CASSNRDPGYGYTF | TGTGCCAGCAGCAACCGGGACCCTGGCTATGGCTACACCTTC | TRBV7-2 | - | many | TRBJ1-2
CASSLAGTGYPDTQYF | TGTGCCAGCAGCTTGGCCGGGACAGGGTATCCAGATACGCAGTATTTT | TRBV5-6 | TRBD1 | - | TRBJ2-3
CASSRGGSNTGELFF | TGTGCCAGCAGCCGCGGAGGGTCGAACACCGGGGAGCTGTTTTTT | TRBV3-1 | - | many | TRBJ2-2
CASSSDRDYGYTF | TGTGCCAGCAGCTCCGACAGGGACTATGGCTACACCTTC | TRBV7-9 | TRBD1 | - | TRBJ1-2
CASSLRLAVTGELFF | TGTGCCAGCAGCTTAAGACTAGCGGTGACCGGGGAGCTGTTTTTT | TRBV7-2 | TRBD2 | - | TRBJ2-2
CASSLSRGFYNEQFF | TGTGCCAGCAGTTTATCTCGGGGTTTCTACAATGAGCAGTTCTTC | TRBV27 | - | - | TRBJ2-1
CASSVVGGPHTDTQYF | TGTGCCAGCAGCGTAGTCGGGGGGCCACACACAGATACGCAGTATTTT | TRBV9 | - | - | TRBJ2-3
CASSFRGGPDTQYF | TGTGCCAGCAGTTTCCGAGGGGGCCCAGATACGCAGTATTTT | TRBV12-3/TRBV12-4 | TRBD1 | - | TRBJ2-3
CASSDRGSSPLHF | TGTGCCAGCAGTGACAGGGGGTCTTCACCCCTCCACTTT | TRBV6-5 | TRBD1 | few | TRBJ1-6
CASSLSGGNIQYF | TGTGCCAGCAGCTTATCTGGGGGCAACATTCAGTACTTC | TRBV7-2 | - | - | TRBJ2-4
CASSMDSSGNTIYF | TGCGCCAGCAGTATGGACAGCTCTGGAAACACCATATATTTT | TRBV5-1 | - | - | TRBJ1-3
CASSHGQGNTIYF | TGTGCCAGCAGCCACGGACAGGGAAACACCATATATTTT | TRBV6-5 | - | few | TRBJ1-3
CASTPTGLADETQYF | TGTGCCAGCACCCCTACCGGACTAGCGGACGAGACCCAGTACTTC | TRBV12-3/TRBV12-4 | TRBD2 | many | TRBJ2-5
CASTRTTGTDTQYF | TGTGCCAGCACTCGGACGACGGGCACAGATACGCAGTATTTT | TRBV12-3/TRBV12-4 | - | few | TRBJ2-3
CASSPPGGNYGYTF | TGTGCCAGCTCACCGCCTGGAGGGAACTATGGCTACACCTTC | TRBV18 | - | few | TRBJ1-2
CASREQGGETQYF | TGTGCCAGCAGGGAACAGGGTGGAGAGACCCAGTACTTC | TRBV12-3/TRBV12-4 | - | - | TRBJ2-5
CASSREAVDTQYF | TGTGCCAGCAGCAGAGAGGCTGTAGATACGCAGTATTTT | TRBV7-9 | - | few | TRBJ2-3
CATSRGGGNEKLFF | TGTGCCACCAGCAGAGGAGGGGGCAATGAAAAACTGTTTTTT | TRBV15 | TRBD1 | - | TRBJ1-4
CASSRHPQGKGSYNEQFF | TGCGCCAGCAGCCGACATCCTCAGGGGAAGGGAAGCTACAATGAGCAGTTCTTC | TRBV4-3 | - | - | TRBJ2-1
CASSLYGGGNTF | TGTGCCAGCAGCTTGTACGGCGGTGGAAACACCTTC | TRBV5-6 | - | - | TRBJ1-2
CASSAILAGRNEQFF | TGTGCCAGCAGCGCGATCTTAGCGGGGCGGAATGAGCAGTTCTTC | TRBV7-3 | TRBD2 | few | TRBJ2-1
CATSRDQGRENIQYF | TGTGCCACCAGCAGAGATCAGGGAAGGGAAAACATTCAGTACTTC | TRBV15 | - | - | TRBJ2-4
CSARRTRGGNTEAFF | TGCAGTGCTCGCAGGACGCGGGGGGGGAACACTGAAGCTTTCTTT | TRBV20-1 | - | - | TRBJ1-1
CASSFAGDEQFF | TGTGCCAGCAGCTTTGCGGGCGATGAGCAGTTCTTC | TRBV7-9 | - | - | TRBJ2-1
CASSSALKEGQYF | TGTGCCAGCAGCTCTGCGTTGAAGGAGGGCCAGTACTTC | TRBV7-9 | - | few | TRBJ2-5
CASSFPGVGTGELFF | TGTGCCAGCAGTTTCCCGGGAGTTGGAACCGGGGAGCTGTTTTTT | TRBV12-3/TRBV12-4 | - | many | TRBJ2-2
CASSPGEGQPQHF | TGTGCCAGCTCACCAGGGGAGGGGCAGCCCCAGCATTTT | TRBV18 | - | - | TRBJ1-5
CASSLARGTGHSPLHF | TGTGCCAGCAGCTTAGCGCGGGGGACAGGGCATTCACCCCTCCACTTT | TRBV7-9 | TRBD1 | - | TRBJ1-6
CSVPSGLNTGELFF | TGCAGCGTTCCCAGCGGGCTCAACACCGGGGAGCTGTTTTTT | TRBV29-1 | - | many | TRBJ2-2
CAHHAGTTDTQYF | TGTGCGCATCACGCGGGGACCACAGATACGCAGTATTTT | TRBV10-3 | - | - | TRBJ2-3
CASSSLAGGYYEQYF | TGTGCCAGCAGCTCACTAGCGGGGGGGTACTACGAGCAGTACTTC | TRBV12-3/TRBV12-4 | TRBD2 | - | TRBJ2-7
CSARGYSSYNEQFF | TGCAGTGCTAGAGGGTACAGCTCCTACAATGAGCAGTTCTTC | TRBV20-1 | - | many | TRBJ2-1
CASSLRGTSEAPLEQYF | TGCGCCAGCAGCTTGCGGGGGACTAGCGAGGCCCCTTTGGAGCAGTACTTC | TRBV5-1 | TRBD2 | - | TRBJ2-7
CSGERQIAKNIQYF | TGCAGTGGAGAGCGGCAAATAGCCAAAAACATTCAGTACTTC | TRBV20-1 | - | - | TRBJ2-4
CASSLTASGGYQETQYF | TGCGCCAGCAGCCTAACCGCTAGCGGGGGGTACCAAGAGACCCAGTACTTC | TRBV4-1 | TRBD2 | few | TRBJ2-5
CASSQGDSENQPQHF | TGTGCCAGCAGCCAAGGGGACAGCGAGAATCAGCCCCAGCATTTT | TRBV4-2 | TRBD1 | few | TRBJ1-5
CASSQDVPGANVLTF | TGCGCCAGCAGCCAAGATGTTCCTGGGGCCAACGTCCTGACTTTC | TRBV4-3 | - | - | TRBJ2-6
CASSPYPVTDTQYF | TGTGCCAGCAGTCCGTACCCGGTCACAGATACGCAGTATTTT | TRBV6-6 | - | - | TRBJ2-3
CSVEVVLADPDTQYF | TGCAGCGTTGAGGTCGTGTTAGCGGATCCAGATACGCAGTATTTT | TRBV29-1 | - | few | TRBJ2-3
CASSLDGGVGEKLFF | TGTGCCAGCAGCTTAGATGGGGGTGTTGGTGAAAAACTGTTTTTT | TRBV7-9 | - | - | TRBJ1-4
CPHRNRSHEQYF | TGCCCTCACCGGAACAGGAGCCACGAGCAGTACTTC | TRBV4-3 | - | - | TRBJ2-7
CASSQVNTGIYEQYF | TGTGCCAGCAGCCAAGTAAATACCGGTATCTACGAGCAGTACTTC | TRBV4-2 | - | few | TRBJ2-7
CASSPPGQGVYIQYF | TGTGCCAGCAGCCCGCCGGGACAGGGAGTTTACATTCAGTACTTC | TRBV7-9 | TRBD1 | many | TRBJ2-4
CASSEMTPTNEKLFF | TGCGCCAGCAGCGAAATGACTCCAACTAATGAAAAACTGTTTTTT | TRBV5-1 | - | - | TRBJ1-4
CASSLAWPRLAKNIQYF | TGTGCCAGCAGCTTAGCTTGGCCGAGGCTAGCCAAAAACATTCAGTACTTC | TRBV7-8 | - | - | TRBJ2-4
CASSLPGIAYNEQFF | TGTGCCAGCAGCTTACCAGGGATCGCCTACAATGAGCAGTTCTTC | TRBV7-9 | - | - | TRBJ2-1
CASSLSPGQVRYNEQFF | TGTGCCAGCAGTTTATCCCCGGGACAGGTCCGCTACAATGAGCAGTTCTTC | TRBV27 | TRBD1 | few | TRBJ2-1
CSVEGYLARGSYNEQFF | TGCAGCGTTGAAGGCTATCTCGCGAGGGGCTCCTACAATGAGCAGTTCTTC | TRBV29-1 | - | many | TRBJ2-1
CASRVSGLGTGELFF | TGTGCCAGCAGGGTATCAGGCCTGGGCACCGGGGAGCTGTTTTTT | TRBV7-6 | - | - | TRBJ2-2
CASLRQGRTEAFF | TGTGCCAGCTTACGTCAGGGACGAACTGAAGCTTTCTTT | TRBV6-5 | - | few | TRBJ1-1
CASSSPGTNTQYF | TGTGCCAGCAGCTCCCCGGGGACTAATACGCAGTATTTT | TRBV11-2 | TRBD2 | few | TRBJ2-3